The present T cell receptor beta chain was sequenced within a study of T-cell memory formation after mild COVID-19. The germline V gene has CDR1 LGHDT and CDR2 YNNKEL (reference sequence). The CDR3 consists of 11 residues. Trimming stripped 1 base from V and 10 bases from J, with 8 bases between. A single record per CDR3 protein comes from TCRdb applying MiXCR to the 5' RACE reads. The top ten hold about 22% of the sample, which has roughly 50,000 distinct CDR3 sequences, 12% seen once. The sample consisted of PBMCs or a T cell subset sorted from them (not recorded which). This receptor was obtained from a man aged 18 to 35 who had mild COVID-19 (a few samples of this study predate the infection). Cell type and time point are not known. The rearrangement uses TRBV3-1 and TRBJ2-7; D is possibly TRBD1 (5 bases). CDR3 sequence reads: CASSQGGLQYV. For the CDR3, the DNA is TGTGCCAGCAGCCAAGGGGGCCTACAGTACGTC.